The present T cell receptor (beta chain) was sequenced within a study of immune evolution from preneoplasia to lung adenocarcinoma. Study-wide results and caveats: T cell clonality was higher in KRAS-mutant than EGFR-mutant or wild-type nodules. Top clone frequencies peaked in normal lung, apparently declining through invasive adenocarcinoma.

Patient tissue came from resections in Japan or China, 2014–2017. Trimming left V 6 bases short and J 3 bases short, with 18 bases between. The CDR3 is 15 residues long. CDR1 is SGHDT, CDR2 YYEEEE, per germline. Worth noting for this clone: What it binds is not known.

The assay was immunoSEQ multiplex PCR, and TCRdb's table has in-frame clones only and misses some. The sample has around 4,000 clones, 83% seen once. The sample was FFPE minimally invasive lung adenocarcinoma tissue. This TCR was recovered from a person in their sixties or seventies with lung adenocarcinoma. V gene TRBV5-6 combines with J gene TRBJ1-2; D is uncertain. CDR3 residues: CASTYGMGGYYGYTF. CDR3 sequence (DNA): TGTGCCAGCACCTATGGGATGGGAGGGTACTATGGCTACACCTTC.